The clone carrying this TCR beta chain has a count of ten or more. This sample is part of a study of blood T cell repertoires in COVID-19. Study background: Specimens from acute and convalescent COVID-19 originated in the United States, Italy and Spain. In each case, the material was cDNA or gDNA derived from T cells, B-cell-depleted T cells, or PBMCs.

Unmatched junction bases numbered 9, after V lost 6 bases and J lost 6 bases. The CDR3 covers 14 residues. Germline values: CDR1 MDHEN, CDR2 SYDVKM. In the authors' workflow: Amplification from reference gene primers served as the basis for estimated nucleated cell counts. Sequencing used immunoSEQ multiplex PCR; TCRdb keeps in-frame clones, though not all of them. V, J and clone size are taken as reported in that table, and D and trimming were inferred from the DNA itself. This sample has about 210,000 clones; roughly four fifths occur once, and the top ten carry less than 15%. The chain links TRBV28 to TRBJ1-1; 8 bases are shared with TRBD1. The source is a woman aged 40 to 55 with acute or convalescent COVID-19. Sequences were obtained from peripheral blood. The CDR3: CASRGGQGVSEAFF. The CDR3, as DNA: TGTGCCAGCAGGGGCGGACAGGGAGTCTCTGAAGCTTTCTTT.